The rows below give T cell receptor beta chains drawn from one sample of a study of breast tumors, draining lymph nodes, adjacent tissues. Each CDR3 protein is one row after TCRdb ran MiXCR on the multiplex PCR reads. The sample holds about 47,000 distinct CDR3 sequences, more than 20% seen once. Material for sequencing was breast tumor tissue. These receptors all come from a female donor with breast cancer. Some clones in this sample may be carry-over from other donors' samples. The CDR3 runs from the conserved cysteine through the conserved F or W.

j_call: TRBJ1-2
v_call: TRBV7-9
cdr3_aa: CASSLSNGVSCVYGYSF

j_call: TRBJ2-2
v_call: TRBV7-8
cdr3_aa: CASSLAYDGELFF

j_call: TRBJ2-5
v_call: TRBV19
cdr3_aa: CASSSTAIYQETQYF

j_call: TRBJ1-5
v_call: TRBV20-1
cdr3_aa: CSARDGARNQPQHF

j_call: TRBJ1-4
v_call: TRBV10-2
cdr3_aa: CASSERGRETTNEKLFF

j_call: TRBJ1-1
v_call: TRBV27
cdr3_aa: CASSSFTEAFF

j_call: TRBJ2-3
v_call: TRBV3-1
cdr3_aa: CASSLVGTQYF

j_call: TRBJ2-4
v_call: TRBV5-1
cdr3_aa: CASSTGTEGKNIQYF

j_call: TRBJ2-1
v_call: TRBV28
cdr3_aa: CASSKALGQFF

j_call: TRBJ2-5
v_call: TRBV4-1
cdr3_aa: CASSSGGGLETQYF

j_call: TRBJ1-2
v_call: TRBV20-1
cdr3_aa: CSANPGNGYTF

j_call: TRBJ2-3
v_call: TRBV4-2
cdr3_aa: CASSQGTSGTSTDTQYF

j_call: TRBJ1-2
v_call: TRBV20-1
cdr3_aa: CSATQTGNYGYTF

j_call: TRBJ2-4
v_call: TRBV19
cdr3_aa: CASSIKGAKNIQYF

j_call: TRBJ2-7
v_call: TRBV6-6
cdr3_aa: CASSPDSKQYF

j_call: TRBJ1-1
v_call: TRBV6-2/TRBV6-3
cdr3_aa: CASRDGNKNTEAFF

j_call: TRBJ2-5
v_call: TRBV4-2
cdr3_aa: CASSQDLPERGQETQYF

j_call: TRBJ2-7
v_call: TRBV24-1
cdr3_aa: CATGTWSEQYF

j_call: TRBJ2-5
v_call: TRBV7-3
cdr3_aa: CASSLTGVETQYF

j_call: TRBJ2-3
v_call: TRBV20-1
cdr3_aa: CSARPRGVGSTDTQYF

j_call: TRBJ2-5
v_call: TRBV12-3/TRBV12-4
cdr3_aa: CASSSRRDGETQYF

j_call: TRBJ2-3
v_call: TRBV19
cdr3_aa: CASSYSGSEGDTQYF

j_call: TRBJ2-2
v_call: TRBV7-3
cdr3_aa: CASGRDRVNTGELFF

j_call: TRBJ2-5
v_call: TRBV11-1
cdr3_aa: CASSPRTTRGGTQYF

j_call: TRBJ2-1
v_call: TRBV12-3/TRBV12-4
cdr3_aa: CASTHPTPNIQDRSYNEQFF

j_call: TRBJ1-6
v_call: TRBV19
cdr3_aa: CASSIVGNSPLHF

j_call: TRBJ1-5
v_call: TRBV18
cdr3_aa: CASSPVQGGNQPQHF

j_call: TRBJ1-5
v_call: TRBV27
cdr3_aa: CASSQGRVQPQHF

j_call: TRBJ1-4
v_call: TRBV19
cdr3_aa: CASSSRDRGPNEKLFF

j_call: TRBJ2-3
v_call: TRBV2
cdr3_aa: CASSATSAQLMWGQYF

j_call: TRBJ2-1
v_call: TRBV24-1
cdr3_aa: CATRGLGSGGANEQFF

j_call: TRBJ2-2
v_call: TRBV7-9
cdr3_aa: CASSLVRGPNTGELFF

j_call: TRBJ1-3
v_call: TRBV11-2
cdr3_aa: CASSLLDGDRGFDTIYF

j_call: TRBJ2-1
v_call: TRBV5-1
cdr3_aa: CASSLEADNEQFF

j_call: TRBJ1-6
v_call: TRBV28
cdr3_aa: CASLGDRGLVNSPLHF

j_call: TRBJ1-1
v_call: TRBV29-1
cdr3_aa: CSTHLGLSTEAFF

j_call: TRBJ1-5
v_call: TRBV6-6
cdr3_aa: CASSYSRSRTSNQPQHF

j_call: TRBJ1-2
v_call: TRBV9
cdr3_aa: CASSVGVNPGQGSYGYTF

j_call: TRBJ2-4
v_call: TRBV19
cdr3_aa: CASSIVGKGESTKNIQYF

j_call: TRBJ2-4
v_call: TRBV2
cdr3_aa: CASSLGPGQGDIQYF

j_call: TRBJ1-6
v_call: TRBV6-6
cdr3_aa: CASSYWTVRGFNSPLHF

j_call: TRBJ1-2
v_call: TRBV7-9
cdr3_aa: CASSLSDRGRSGYTF

j_call: TRBJ2-1
v_call: TRBV20-1
cdr3_aa: CSAPGLAEYNEQFF

j_call: TRBJ2-6
v_call: TRBV7-2
cdr3_aa: CASSPGGAFSSGANVLTF

j_call: TRBJ2-2
v_call: TRBV27
cdr3_aa: CASSLHLTGELFF

j_call: TRBJ1-2
v_call: TRBV7-9
cdr3_aa: CASSFDSIYGYTF

j_call: TRBJ1-2
v_call: TRBV24-1
cdr3_aa: CATSDPGGGYTF

j_call: TRBJ2-7
v_call: TRBV11-1
cdr3_aa: CASSSRWGQGNEQYF

j_call: TRBJ2-7
v_call: TRBV2
cdr3_aa: CASSDGAGDGLAYEQYF

j_call: TRBJ2-3
v_call: TRBV11-3
cdr3_aa: CASSSGDRGDTDTQYF

j_call: TRBJ2-7
v_call: TRBV7-9
cdr3_aa: CASSYDDRSDEQYF